These 30 T cell receptor beta chains were all obtained from the same sample, sequenced in a study of blood T cell repertoires in COVID-19 (dated by TCRdb to about 2020). Library creation used the immunoSEQ multiplex PCR assay. The table was pulled from immuneACCESS by TCRdb, which kept in-frame rearrangements only. Such tables lose some clones; where checked, under half of the loss comes from unresolved V genes, and the rest has no known cause. Present in this sample are some 140,000 clones, about 90% of which were seen just once. The ten top clones hold approximately 0.55% of the sample. Sequencing was done on a sample of peripheral blood. The receptors stem from a man aged 50 to 60 with acute or convalescent COVID-19.

The chain links TRBV10-3 to TRBJ1-4; possibly TRBD1 for D (6 bases). CDR1 is ENHRY, CDR2 SYGVKD, per germline. CDR3 length equals 15 residues. Between the trimmed V and J ends, which lost 6 bases and 0 bases, there was a span of 11 bases. CDR3: CAIRPDSATNEKLFF. CDR3 coding DNA: TGTGCCATCAGGCCGGACAGTGCAACTAATGAAAAACTGTTTTTT.

V and J are TRBV28 and TRBJ1-4; D unresolved. The CDR3 contains 16 residues. Germline CDR1 reads MDHEN; CDR2 reads SYDVKM. The V gene lost 6 bases and the J gene lost 7 bases, with 21 bases spanning the gap. CDR3 bases: TGTGCCAGCAGCCACCGACCAACCCGAGGATCTGAAAAACTGTTTTTT. This encodes CASSHRPTRGSEKLFF.

Written as DNA, the CDR3 is TGTGCCACCAGCAGAGATCTGGCGGGAGGGTGGGAGCAGTTCTTC. It is translated as CATSRDLAGGWEQFF. The chain couples TRBV15 to TRBJ2-1; 9 nucleotides agree with TRBD2. Losses at the gene ends were 0 bases for V and 10 bases for J; bases not matched to a gene: 7. Germline V gene sequence: CDR1 LNHNV, CDR2 YYDKDF (reference sequence). The CDR3 covers 15 residues.

This chain links TRBV28 with TRBJ1-5; 8 bases line up with TRBD1. V was pared by 5 bases and J by 5 bases, with 8 bases of the junction left unmatched. From germline, CDR1 is MDHEN and CDR2 SYDVKM. The CDR3 spans 15 residues. The DNA for the CDR3 is TGTGCCAGCAGTCGCACAGGGGGATTGGATCAGCCCCAGCATTTT. This gives the protein CASSRTGGLDQPQHF.

In DNA form, the CDR3 reads TGTGCCAGCAGCCAAGAGCAGGGGGGGCCCCAGCATTTT. Its translation: CASSQEQGGPQHF. The V and J genes are TRBV3-1 (or the pseudogene TRBV3-2) and TRBJ1-5, with 7 bases matching TRBD1. CDR1 is LGHDT and CDR2 is YNNKEL in the germline V gene (reference sequence). This CDR3 is built from 13 residues. V trimming: 0 bases; J trimming: 9 bases; junction bases outside the gene matches: 2.

CDR3 coding DNA: TGTGCCAGCAGTTTAATCGGGAGGACCTACGAGCAGTACTTC. It translates to CASSLIGRTYEQYF. The genes are TRBV28 and TRBJ2-7, with 7 bases identical to TRBD2. The CDR3 consists of 14 residues. J was trimmed by 2 bases and V by 2 bases; bases with no gene match: 3. Per the germline V gene, CDR1 is MDHEN and CDR2 is SYDVKM.

The chain is built from TRBV29-1 and TRBJ2-3; 13 positions match TRBD2. The CDR3 extends over 15 amino acids. Per the germline V gene, CDR1 is SQVTM and CDR2 is ANQGSEA. The J segment lost 3 bases and the V segment lost 3 bases, leaving 3 bases of the junction unmatched. This CDR3 reads CSVERLAGGTDTQYF. CDR3 DNA sequence: TGCAGCGTTGAGAGACTAGCGGGAGGAACAGATACGCAGTATTTT.

The rearrangement joins TRBV6-1 to TRBJ1-5, with D uncertain. Per germline, CDR1 MNHNS and CDR2 SASEGT. V shed 2 bases and J shed 0 bases, with 14 bases lying between them. The CDR3 has 17 amino acids. The CDR3 here is CASSERRDPYSNQPQHF. DNA of the CDR3: TGTGCCAGCAGTGAAAGGAGGGATCCCTATAGCAATCAGCCCCAGCATTTT.

The chain uses TRBV12-3 or TRBV12-4 and TRBJ1-3; 7 bases map to TRBD1. Trimming cost V 10 bases and J 4 bases; bases outside gene matches: 4. The CDR3 extends over 12 amino acids. CDR3 sequence: CAISGGGNTIYF. CDR3 in DNA: TGTGCCATATCAGGGGGAGGAAACACCATATATTTT.

The rearrangement uses TRBV11-2 and TRBJ2-2; weak D call: TRBD2 (7 bases). V shed 4 bases and J shed 4 bases, with 19 bases lying between them. Germline loops: CDR1 SGHAT, CDR2 FQNNGV. The CDR3 runs 17 residues. In DNA form, the CDR3 reads TGTGCCAGCAGCTCCCGGGGGGTGGGGGCGAGCACCGGGGAGCTGTTTTTT. It encodes CASSSRGVGASTGELFF.

The V call is TRBV7-3, the J call TRBJ2-2; D is possibly TRBD2 (5 bases). The germline V and J ends were trimmed by 5 bases and 0 bases, with 10 bases remaining between them. This CDR3 has 15 residues. Germline CDR1 and CDR2: SGHTA and FQGTGA. The CDR3 protein is CASSPTNANTGELFF. CDR3 DNA: TGTGCCAGCAGCCCGACTAACGCGAACACCGGGGAGCTGTTTTTT.

J is TRBJ1-2 and V is TRBV6-5; D is unresolved. Germline lookup yields CDR1 MNHEY and CDR2 SVGAGI. Trimming left V 0 bases short and J 8 bases short, with 10 bases between. This CDR3 has 13 amino acids. The CDR3 DNA reads TGTGCCAGCAGTTACTCGGGGAGGGCCGGCTACACCTTC. It codes for CASSYSGRAGYTF.

The V gene is TRBV9, the J gene TRBJ1-3; TRBD1 agrees at 8 bases. V shed 4 bases, J shed 0 bases, and the junction held 6 bases outside the gene matches. The germline CDR1 and CDR2 sequences are SGDLS and YYNGEE. This CDR3 has 16 amino acids. The DNA for the CDR3 is TGTGCCAGCAGCCCCCGGGGACAGGCCTCTGGAAACACCATATATTTT. Its protein product is CASSPRGQASGNTIYF.

The chain couples TRBV10-3 to TRBJ1-1, with 7 bases fitting TRBD1. This CDR3 comprises 14 residues. Trimming cost V 3 bases and J 4 bases; bases outside gene matches: 5. The germline gives CDR1 ENHRY, CDR2 SYGVKD. CDR3 in DNA: TGTGCCATCAGTGAAAGGGGGCCTGCCACTGAAGCTTTCTTT. Amino acid sequence: CAISERGPATEAFF.

V is TRBV7-2 and J is TRBJ2-2; no clear D. The CDR3 is 12 amino acids. CDR1 and CDR2 (germline): SGHTA, FQGNSA. V was trimmed by 1 base and J by 6 bases, leaving 3 bases between them. The CDR3 nucleotides are TGTGCCAGCAGCTTAGACTCCGGGGAGCTGTTTTTT. Amino acid sequence: CASSLDSGELFF.

This rearrangement joins TRBV28 to TRBJ2-7; no firm D call. Trimming left V 6 bases short and J 3 bases short, with 15 bases between. This CDR3 has 14 residues. Germline V CDR1 and CDR2: MDHEN, SYDVKM. CDR3 sequence: CASRPPVEFYEQYF. As DNA, the CDR3 is TGTGCCAGCAGGCCCCCTGTGGAGTTCTACGAGCAGTACTTC. Full variable domain (missing parts from reference TRBV28 and TRBJ2-7): DVKVTQSSRYLVKRTGEKVFLECVQDMDHENMFWYRQDPGLGLRLIYFSYDVKMKEKGDIPEGYSVSREKKERFSLILESASTNQTSMYLCASRPPVEFYEQYFGPGTRLTVT.

The chain employs TRBV19 and TRBJ2-1; 9 bases align to TRBD2. The CDR3 spans 16 residues. Germline V gene data show CDR1 as LNHDA and CDR2 as SQIVND (reference sequence). The junction had 14 bases not matched to a gene; V was cut back by 4 bases and J by 10 bases. The CDR3 DNA reads TGTGCCAGTAGTACCCTGGGCGGGGGGGCCGTAGGAGAGCAGTTCTTC. Its translation is CASSTLGGGAVGEQFF.

This clone is a singleton in its sample. This chain connects TRBV5-1 to TRBJ1-1; D gene unclear. Between the trimmed V and J ends, which lost 7 bases and 5 bases, there was a span of 18 bases. The CDR3 consists of 14 residues. Germline values: CDR1 SGHRS, CDR2 YFSETQ. CDR3 sequence reads: CASLDPGRGTEAFF. In nucleotides, the CDR3 is TGCGCCAGCCTGGACCCCGGGAGAGGGACTGAAGCTTTCTTT. The complete variable domain, with remaining parts taken from reference TRBV5-1 and TRBJ1-1, reads KAGVTQTPRYLIKTRGQQVTLSCSPISGHRSVSWYQQTPGQGLQFLFEYFSETQRNKGNFPGRFSGRQFSNSRSEMNVSTLELGDSALYLCASLDPGRGTEAFFGQGTRLTVV.

This chain uses TRBV3-1 (or the pseudogene TRBV3-2) with TRBJ1-6; no clear D gene. V was pared by 1 base and J by 10 bases, with 11 bases between. Germline V gene sequence: CDR1 LGHDT, CDR2 YNNKEL (reference sequence). There are 14 residues in the CDR3. The DNA of the CDR3 is TGTGCCAGCAGCCAAGGAGTAGAGAACTCACCCCTCCACTTT. It codes for CASSQGVENSPLHF.

The chain couples TRBV9 to TRBJ1-3, with D maybe TRBD1 (5 bases). The CDR3 covers 16 residues. The V gene's germline CDR1 is SGDLS and CDR2 YYNGEE. The germline V and J ends were trimmed by 0 bases and 1 base, with 11 bases remaining between them. The CDR3 region has the DNA TGTGCCAGCAGCGTAGACTCCAGGGTTTCTGGAAACACCATATATTTT. Translating it yields CASSVDSRVSGNTIYF.

The chain employs TRBV5-5 and TRBJ2-7, with 7 bases lining up with TRBD2. Germline lookup yields CDR1 SGHKS and CDR2 YYEKEE (reference sequence). This CDR3 is 14 amino acids long. The V gene end was trimmed by 5 bases and the J gene end by 2 bases; junction bases not matched to a gene: 7. The CDR3 DNA reads TGTGCCAGCAGTCCAGGCAGCGGGGCCTACGAGCAGTACGTC. Protein: CASSPGSGAYEQYV.

The chain recombines TRBV9 with TRBJ1-2, with 8 bases identical to TRBD1. Germline V gene lookup returns CDR1 SGDLS and CDR2 YYNGEE. Unmatched junction bases numbered 6, after V lost 4 bases and J lost 4 bases. The CDR3 length is 14 residues. CDR3 nucleotide sequence: TGTGCCAGCAGCTCGTCAGGGGGCGGCTATGGCTACACCTTC. Its protein is CASSSSGGGYGYTF. Based on the CDR3 plus reference TRBV9 and TRBJ1-2, the full variable domain is DSGVTQTPKHLITATGQRVTLRCSPRSGDLSVYWYQQSLDQGLQFLIQYYNGEERAKGNILERFSAQQFPDLHSELNLSSLELGDSALYFCASSSSGGGYGYTFGSGTRLTVV.

The J gene is TRBJ1-2, the V gene TRBV3-1 (or the pseudogene TRBV3-2), with D possibly TRBD1 on 5 matching bases. Trimming left V 3 bases short and J 2 bases short, with 7 bases between. Per germline, CDR1 LGHDT and CDR2 YNNKEL (reference sequence). The CDR3 covers 13 residues. Here the CDR3 reads CASSHNRNYGYTF. CDR3 coding DNA: TGTGCCAGCAGCCACAACAGGAACTATGGCTACACCTTC.

This clone was seen only once. The genes are TRBV6-6 and TRBJ2-1; 8 bases fit TRBD1. Germline V lookup: CDR1 MNHNY, CDR2 SVGAGI (reference sequence). There are 14 residues in the CDR3. The V gene end was trimmed by 5 bases and the J gene end by 6 bases; junction bases not matched to a gene: 6. CDR3 sequence (DNA): TGTGCCAGCAGTCCTGGACAGGGTACCAATGAGCAGTTCTTC. It codes for CASSPGQGTNEQFF.

The genes are TRBV28 and TRBJ2-7; a weak D match, TRBD2 (5 bases). Germline V gene data show CDR1 as MDHEN and CDR2 as SYDVKM. With 10 bases removed from V and 2 bases from J, the gap between germline ends came to 18 bases. The CDR3 is 14 amino acids. This CDR3 is CAIEGAERTYEQYF. The CDR3 nucleotides are TGTGCCATCGAGGGAGCGGAGCGGACCTACGAGCAGTACTTC. Complete variable domain (other parts from reference TRBV28 and TRBJ2-7): DVKVTQSSRYLVKRTGEKVFLECVQDMDHENMFWYRQDPGLGLRLIYFSYDVKMKEKGDIPEGYSVSREKKERFSLILESASTNQTSMYLCAIEGAERTYEQYFGPGTRLTVT.

V gene TRBV5-6 combines with J gene TRBJ1-2; D is uncertain. Germline values: CDR1 SGHDT, CDR2 YYEEEE. V lost 5 bases and J 2 bases, leaving 13 bases between the germline ends. The CDR3 runs to 14 residues. The CDR3 reads CASRPQAGNYGYTF. The CDR3 DNA is TGTGCCAGCAGACCGCAGGCGGGCAACTATGGCTACACCTTC.

J is TRBJ2-7 and V is TRBV7-2; the match to TRBD2 covers 14 bases. This CDR3 comprises 15 residues. The germline CDR1 and CDR2 sequences are SGHTA and FQGNSA. V gave up 5 bases and J gave up 4 bases; unmatched junction bases: 4. The CDR3 here is CASSPGLAGGYEQYF. For the CDR3, the DNA is TGTGCCAGCAGCCCCGGACTAGCGGGAGGATACGAGCAGTACTTC.

In nucleotides, the CDR3 is TGTGCCAGCAGCCACTTAAGAGGCTATGGCTACACCTTC. It is translated as CASSHLRGYGYTF. The chain employs TRBV7-2 and TRBJ1-2; no firm D call. The length of the CDR3 is 13 residues. Germline V gene sequence: CDR1 SGHTA, CDR2 FQGNSA. Trimming removed 5 bases at V and 4 bases at J, with 11 bases between.

This sequence joins TRBV7-9 and TRBJ2-3, with D perhaps TRBD1 (5 bases). The V gene's germline CDR1 is SEHNR and CDR2 FQNEAQ (reference sequence). V lost 3 bases and J 1 base, leaving 11 bases between the germline ends. The CDR3 runs 15 residues. Here the CDR3 reads CASSLQLGRTDTQYF. The DNA of the CDR3 is TGTGCCAGCAGCTTGCAACTGGGGCGCACAGATACGCAGTATTTT. The whole variable domain, remainder taken from reference TRBV7-9 and TRBJ2-3, is DTGVSQNPRHKITKRGQNVTFRCDPISEHNRLYWYRQTLGQGPEFLTYFQNEAQLEKSRLLSDRFSAERPKGSFSTLEIQRTEQGDSAMYLCASSLQLGRTDTQYFGPGTRLTVL.

This CDR3 reads CASSTGSSNQPQHF. The CDR3 DNA is TGTGCCAGCAGTACGGGTAGTAGCAATCAGCCCCAGCATTTT. The V and J genes are TRBV27 and TRBJ1-5, with no clear D. The V gene lost 5 bases and the J gene lost 0 bases, with 8 bases spanning the gap. This CDR3 comprises 14 residues. Germline assignment: CDR1 MNHEY and CDR2 SMNVEV (reference sequence).